The 28 T cell receptor beta chains below come from one sample, sequenced in a study of OX40 agonist ivuxolimab in advanced cancers. Using immunoSEQ multiplex PCR, the repertoire was profiled, and TCRdb retains in-frame clones only, with some absent. There are some 100,000 clones in the sample; 70% to 90% occur only once, and around 1.8% lies in the top ten. The sequencing used CD4+ or CD8+ T cells sorted from blood, collected in a trial of the OX40 agonist ivuxolimab. The receptors were gathered from an adult with an advanced solid tumor such as melanoma, head and neck, liver or kidney cancer.

A single count supports this clone. The sample carries other DNA sequences with the same CDR3. The chain recombines TRBV9 with TRBJ2-3; 8 bases align to TRBD2. The germline V gene has CDR1 SGDLS and CDR2 YYNGEE. J lost 0 bases, V lost 0 bases, and 0 bases had no gene match. CDR3 length equals 15 residues. Here the CDR3 reads CASSVGGGSTDTQYF. In DNA form, the CDR3 reads TGTGCCAGCAGCGTAGGCGGGGGGAGCACAGATACGCAGTATTTT.

The V gene is TRBV18, the J gene TRBJ2-4; D not resolved. Trimming pared 0 bases from V and 2 bases from J, leaving 8 bases between. This CDR3 is 15 amino acids long. Germline V CDR1 and CDR2: KGHSH, LQKENI. CDR3 region: CASSPPSQTKNIQYF. The CDR3 nucleotides read TGTGCCAGCTCACCACCGTCGCAGACCAAAAACATTCAGTACTTC.

The genes are TRBV7-9 and TRBJ1-2; TRBD1 aligns across 8 bases. The germline CDR1 and CDR2 sequences are SEHNR and FQNEAQ (reference sequence). This CDR3 is 15 amino acids long. V lost 5 bases and J lost 6; bases outside the gene matches: 11. CDR3 nucleotide sequence: TGTGCCAGCAGCCGACCGCAGGGGGCGGGAAATGGCTACACCTTC. Translated: CASSRPQGAGNGYTF. The variable domain in full, completed from reference TRBV7-9 and TRBJ1-2, reads DTGVSQNPRHKITKRGQNVTFRCDPISEHNRLYWYRQTLGQGPEFLTYFQNEAQLEKSRLLSDRFSAERPKGSFSTLEIQRTEQGDSAMYLCASSRPQGAGNGYTFGSGTRLTVV.

The rearrangement uses TRBV27 and TRBJ2-5; no clear D gene. Germline assignment: CDR1 MNHEY and CDR2 SMNVEV (reference sequence). The CDR3 contains 13 residues. V gave up 3 bases and J gave up 1 base, with 6 bases separating them. CDR3 nucleotides: TGTGCCAGCAGTTTGAACAGCCAAGAGACCCAGTACTTC. This gives the protein CASSLNSQETQYF.

J is TRBJ2-1 and V is TRBV6-1; D not certain. This CDR3 has 15 residues. CDR1 and CDR2 (germline): MNHNS, SASEGT. Trimming removed 5 bases at V and 0 bases at J, with 11 bases between. The CDR3 DNA reads as TGTGCCAGCAGTCAGACGGGTAGCTCCTACAATGAGCAGTTCTTC. This gives the protein CASSQTGSSYNEQFF.

The genes are TRBV5-1 and TRBJ1-1; D unresolved. V gave up 4 bases and J gave up 3 bases, with 13 bases separating them. Germline loops: CDR1 SGHRS, CDR2 YFSETQ. This CDR3 comprises 14 residues. CDR3 DNA sequence: TGCGCCAGCAGCGCCCTAGGGCCGGACACTGAAGCTTTCTTT. It translates to CASSALGPDTEAFF.

V is TRBV28 and J is TRBJ2-1, with 9 bases that match TRBD2. Germline assignment: CDR1 MDHEN and CDR2 SYDVKM. V lost 6 bases and J lost 3; bases outside the gene matches: 6. CDR3 length equals 15 residues. The CDR3 nucleotides read TGTGCCAGCAGGGAGACTAGCGGTGGCTACAATGAGCAGTTCTTC. Its translation is CASRETSGGYNEQFF. Full variable domain (missing parts from reference TRBV28 and TRBJ2-1): DVKVTQSSRYLVKRTGEKVFLECVQDMDHENMFWYRQDPGLGLRLIYFSYDVKMKEKGDIPEGYSVSREKKERFSLILESASTNQTSMYLCASRETSGGYNEQFFGPGTRLTVL.

This chain joins TRBV5-8 and TRBJ2-7; D remains ambiguous. The CDR3 is made up of 14 amino acids. The V and J ends lost 0 bases and 2 bases respectively, with 9 bases between them. Germline V gene lookup returns CDR1 SGHTS and CDR2 YDEGEE. The CDR3 nucleotides are TGTGCCAGCAGCTTGGCGGTCGGCGCCTACGAGCAGTACTTC. It encodes CASSLAVGAYEQYF.

The V call is TRBV28, the J call TRBJ1-5; D not certain. Germline V gives CDR1 MDHEN, CDR2 SYDVKM. Trimming removed 2 bases at V and 1 base at J, with 6 bases between. The CDR3 is 14 residues long. CDR3 sequence reads: CASSLGVSNQPQHF. The CDR3, as DNA: TGTGCCAGCAGTTTAGGGGTCAGCAATCAGCCCCAGCATTTT.

V usage is TRBV7-6 and J usage is TRBJ1-2; 12 nucleotides line up with TRBD1. The length of the CDR3 is 16 residues. V dropped 3 bases and J dropped 5; count of bases not matched to a gene: 7. Germline V CDR1 and CDR2: SGHVS, FNYEAQ. CDR3 loop: CASSFAGTGGRYGYTF. The CDR3 DNA is TGTGCCAGCAGCTTCGCCGGGACAGGGGGCCGATATGGCTACACCTTC.

In DNA, the CDR3 is TGTGCCAGCAGTGCCCAGACAGGGGGCAATGAAAAACTGTTTTTT. It encodes CASSAQTGGNEKLFF. This sequence joins TRBV2 and TRBJ1-4, with 10 bases fitting TRBD1. With 4 bases clipped from V and 5 bases from J, the junction kept 4 bases outside the gene matches. The CDR3 loop spans 15 amino acids. Germline-derived CDR1 and CDR2 are SNHLY and FYNNEI.

The V and J genes are TRBV18 and TRBJ2-2, with 9 bases aligning to TRBD1. Germline V gives CDR1 KGHSH, CDR2 LQKENI. Germline trimming cut 3 bases from V and 5 bases from J; bases unmatched to any gene: 22. This CDR3 contains 21 residues. CDR3 nucleotide sequence: TGTGCCAGCTCACCGCGCCCGGGACAGGGAGAAAACGGGAAAGCGACCGGGGAGCTGTTTTTT. Translated: CASSPRPGQGENGKATGELFF.

The gene calls are TRBV18 and TRBJ2-3; the D is unclear. CDR1 and CDR2 from the germline V gene are KGHSH and LQKENI. The V gene lost 2 bases and the J gene lost 6 bases, with 18 bases spanning the gap. The CDR3 is 16 amino acids. The CDR3 sequence is CASSPMGGHVFDTQYF. CDR3 DNA: TGTGCCAGCTCACCAATGGGTGGGCACGTGTTTGATACGCAGTATTTT. Based on the CDR3 plus reference TRBV18 and TRBJ2-3, the full variable domain is NAGVMQNPRHLVRRRGQEARLRCSPMKGHSHVYWYRQLPEEGLKFMVYLQKENIIDESGMPKERFSAEFPKEGPSILRIQQVVRGDSAAYFCASSPMGGHVFDTQYFGPGTRLTVL.

This clone occurred a few times. The gene calls are TRBV9 and TRBJ1-2; D not resolved. The CDR3 loop spans 14 amino acids. Trimming pared 6 bases from V and 2 bases from J, leaving 14 bases between. The germline V gene has CDR1 SGDLS and CDR2 YYNGEE. The chain's CDR3 is CASTPTVENYGYTF. In nucleotides, the CDR3 is TGTGCCAGCACTCCCACGGTCGAAAACTATGGCTACACCTTC.

The V call is TRBV19, the J call TRBJ1-1; possibly TRBD1 for D (6 bases). V was clipped by 10 bases and J by 6 bases, with 12 bases between them. This CDR3 has 11 amino acids. Germline CDR1 and CDR2: LNHDA and SQIVND (reference sequence). CDR3 amino acids: CATRTVSEAFF. CDR3 coding DNA: TGTGCCACTCGGACAGTCTCTGAAGCTTTCTTT.

The chain couples TRBV27 to TRBJ2-1, with a weak D call TRBD2 (5 bases). The CDR3 covers 16 residues. Trimming left V 6 bases short and J 0 bases short, with 15 bases between. CDR1 is MNHEY and CDR2 is SMNVEV in the germline V gene (reference sequence). The CDR3 DNA sequence: TGTGCCAGCAGAACCAATAGCGTCGACTCCTACAATGAGCAGTTCTTC. Its protein product is CASRTNSVDSYNEQFF.

V is TRBV7-9 and J is TRBJ2-4; D possibly corresponds to TRBD2 (6 bases). In germline, CDR1 is SEHNR, CDR2 FQNEAQ (reference sequence). This CDR3 comprises 17 residues. V gave up 5 bases and J gave up 2 bases, with 19 bases separating them. CDR3 DNA: TGTGCCAGCAGCCGAGCGGGCCTGAGGATTACCAAAAACATTCAGTACTTC. This translates into CASSRAGLRITKNIQYF.

This chain connects TRBV7-2 to TRBJ2-2; tentatively, D is TRBD2 (6 bases). Per germline, CDR1 SGHTA and CDR2 FQGNSA. The CDR3 sequence is 16 residues long. V was cut by 5 bases and J by 7 bases, with 20 bases left in between. CDR3 region: CASSPELKGRSGELFF. The DNA of the CDR3 is TGTGCCAGCAGCCCAGAGTTGAAGGGGAGGAGCGGGGAGCTGTTTTTT.

The CDR3 loop reads CASSFLSSGRAVDNEQFF. CDR3 coding DNA: TGTGCCAGCAGTTTTTTATCTAGCGGGAGGGCCGTTGACAATGAGCAGTTCTTC. The chain combines TRBV28 with TRBJ2-1; TRBD2 aligns across 12 bases. CDR1 and CDR2 from the germline V gene are MDHEN and SYDVKM. This CDR3 has 18 amino acids. V trimming: 3 bases; J trimming: 5 bases; junction bases outside the gene matches: 11.

This clone was seen only once. The V gene is TRBV14, the J gene TRBJ2-7; TRBD2 matches 8 bases. Per germline, CDR1 SGHDN and CDR2 FVKESK. The CDR3 has 14 amino acids. The V and J ends lost 1 base and 5 bases, in that order; junction bases with no gene match: 4. This CDR3 reads CASSQGTSFDEQYF. For the CDR3, the DNA is TGTGCCAGCAGCCAAGGGACTAGCTTCGACGAGCAGTACTTC.

The V and J genes are TRBV20-1 and TRBJ2-3; no firm D call. The CDR3 sequence is 11 residues long. The V gene's germline CDR1 is DFQATT and CDR2 SNEGSKA (reference sequence). Between the trimmed V and J ends, which lost 5 bases and 5 bases, there was a span of 8 bases. The CDR3 DNA is TGCAGTGCTCCTCTAGGAGATACGCAGTATTTT. This translates into CSAPLGDTQYF.

V is TRBV21-1 and J is TRBJ2-7. TRBV21-1 is described as a pseudogene. The CDR3 extends over 18 amino acids. The DNA of the CDR3 is TGTGCCAGCAGCACAAGAAGCATCCCCGGGACGGTAACCTACGAGCAGTACTTC. It translates to CASSTRSIPGTVTYEQYF.

The V and J genes are TRBV7-6 and TRBJ2-5; 11 bases agree with TRBD2. The length of the CDR3 is 18 residues. CDR1 and CDR2 from the germline V gene are SGHVS and FNYEAQ. The junction had 11 bases not matched to a gene; V was cut back by 2 bases and J by 3 bases. CDR3 sequence reads: CASSLKTSGTILKETQYF. Written as DNA, the CDR3 is TGTGCCAGCAGCTTAAAGACTAGCGGGACCATCCTAAAAGAGACCCAGTACTTC.

The chain is built from TRBV16 and TRBJ1-2, with D perhaps TRBD1 (6 bases). CDR1 and CDR2 (germline): KGHSY, FQNENV. With 1 base removed from V and 0 bases from J, the gap between germline ends came to 18 bases. The CDR3 has 18 amino acids. CDR3 residues: CASSQLGQGQSANYGYTF. CDR3 bases: TGTGCCAGCAGCCAATTAGGGCAGGGACAATCGGCTAACTATGGCTACACCTTC. Full variable domain (remainder filled in from reference TRBV16 and TRBJ1-2): GEEVAQTPKHLVRGEGQKAKLYCAPIKGHSYVFWYQQVLKNEFKFLISFQNENVFDETGMPKERFSAKCLPNSPCSLEIQATKLEDSAVYFCASSQLGQGQSANYGYTFGSGTRLTVV.

The CDR3 nucleotides are TGCGCCAGCAGCCATTCGAGCGGGGAGCTGTTTTTT. It yields the protein CASSHSSGELFF. The V gene is TRBV4-1, the J gene TRBJ2-2; D is undetermined. CDR1 is MGHRA and CDR2 is YSYEKL in the germline V gene. The CDR3 consists of 12 residues. The germline V and J ends were trimmed by 3 bases and 7 bases, with 6 bases remaining between them.

This chain joins TRBV19 and TRBJ2-5; 10 nucleotides agree with TRBD2. CDR1 is LNHDA and CDR2 is SQIVND in the germline V gene (reference sequence). The CDR3 runs to 14 residues. Trimming removed 6 bases from V and 5 bases from J; junction bases left unmatched: 6. The CDR3 DNA follows: TGTGCCAGTAGCAGCGGGAGGGCGCAGGAGACCCAGTACTTC. This translates into CASSSGRAQETQYF.

The rearrangement uses TRBV7-9 and TRBJ2-3; D is ambiguous. Between the trimmed V and J ends, which lost 5 bases and 1 base, there was a span of 10 bases. The CDR3 loop spans 14 amino acids. Per the germline V gene, CDR1 is SEHNR and CDR2 is FQNEAQ (reference sequence). This chain's CDR3 is CASSPPPGTDTQYF. CDR3 in DNA: TGTGCCAGCAGCCCTCCCCCGGGCACAGATACGCAGTATTTT.

The rearrangement uses TRBV13 and TRBJ1-2; 9 nucleotides line up with TRBD1. Germline-derived CDR1 and CDR2 are PRHDT and FYEKMQ (reference sequence). The CDR3 runs to 13 residues. The trim removed 5 bases at V and 8 bases at J, leaving 6 bases unmatched. The CDR3 protein is CASSSGQGKGYTF. The DNA of the CDR3 is TGTGCCAGCAGCAGCGGACAGGGGAAGGGCTACACCTTC.